Below, 18 T cell receptor beta chains from the same sample are listed, as sequenced in a study of cytomegalovirus exposure and HLA in healthy donors. Both 60 Vbeta primers and 13 Jbeta primers went into the PCR. TCRdb's table, derived via immunoSEQ multiplex PCR, lists solely in-frame clones and lacks some. The repertoire holds around 140,000 clones, with 60% to 80% as singletons. Source material: PBMCs. The receptor source for this set is a male donor in good health and CMV-seronegative.

The chain combines TRBV7-6 with TRBJ2-1; 8 nucleotides match TRBD1. The junction had 5 bases not matched to a gene; V was cut back by 4 bases and J by 6 bases. The CDR3 is 14 amino acids. From germline, CDR1 is SGHVS and CDR2 FNYEAQ. The CDR3 reads CASSSRTGPNEQFF. The CDR3, as DNA: TGTGCCAGCAGCTCCAGGACAGGGCCCAATGAGCAGTTCTTC.

The chain joins TRBV5-6 to TRBJ2-3; the D gene is possibly TRBD2 (6 bases). Trimming took 5 bases from V and 1 from J, leaving 11 bases between them. This CDR3 is 14 amino acids long. Germline CDR1 and CDR2: SGHDT and YYEEEE. CDR3 sequence: CASSAGPGTDTQYF. The CDR3 DNA reads TGTGCCAGCAGTGCGGGGCCAGGCACAGATACGCAGTATTTT. The full variable domain, with the rest looked up from reference TRBV5-6 and TRBJ2-3, is DAGVTQSPTHLIKTRGQQVTLRCSPKSGHDTVSWYQQALGQGPQFIFQYYEEEERQRGNFPDRFSGHQFPNYSSELNVNALLLGDSALYLCASSAGPGTDTQYFGPGTRLTVL.

The genes are TRBV11-1 and TRBJ2-7, with D possibly matching TRBD2 (6 bases). CDR3 length: 14 amino acids. Trimming shortened V by 0 bases and J by 2 bases, and 8 bases separated the two germline ends. Germline lookup yields CDR1 SGHAT and CDR2 FQDESV (reference sequence). The CDR3 DNA follows: TGTGCCAGCAGCTTAGCGGGAGGAACCTACGAGCAGTACTTC. Translated: CASSLAGGTYEQYF.

This clone was picked up one time. V gene TRBV2 combines with J gene TRBJ1-5, with TRBD1 identical over 7 bases. CDR3 size: 14 residues. Germline V lookup: CDR1 SNHLY, CDR2 FYNNEI. Unmatched junction bases numbered 5, after V lost 6 bases and J lost 3 bases. The CDR3 nucleotides are TGTGCCAGCAGCCGGGACAGCTCCAATCAGCCCCAGCATTTT. This codes for CASSRDSSNQPQHF.

V and J are TRBV9 and TRBJ2-7, with D perhaps TRBD1 (6 bases). This CDR3 region has 14 residues. V lost 0 bases and J 2 bases, leaving 9 bases between the germline ends. CDR1 SGDLS and CDR2 YYNGEE come from the germline V gene. CDR3 DNA sequence: TGTGCCAGCAGCGTAGGGACAGAAACCTACGAGCAGTACTTC. Protein sequence: CASSVGTETYEQYF.

This clone came up once. The chain links TRBV29-1 to TRBJ2-7, with TRBD1 as a possible D gene (6 bases). V dropped 4 bases and J dropped 4 bases, with 14 bases sitting between them. The CDR3 is 13 amino acids. Germline values: CDR1 SQVTM, CDR2 ANQGSEA. CDR3 DNA sequence: TGCAGCGTTGTAACGCCTACAGGGTACGAGCAGTACTTC. This gives the protein CSVVTPTGYEQYF.

The rearrangement uses TRBV29-1 and TRBJ2-7, with TRBD2 matching over 12 bases. This CDR3 is built from 18 residues. V lost 6 bases, J lost 5 bases, and 20 bases stayed unmatched. The germline CDR1 and CDR2 sequences are SQVTM and ANQGSEA. CDR3 sequence: CSVQSTRTSGIAINEQYF. CDR3 sequence (DNA): TGCAGCGTCCAAAGTACGCGGACTAGCGGGATCGCGATCAACGAGCAGTACTTC.

The chain employs TRBV30 and TRBJ2-5, with 9 positions matching TRBD1. CDR1 GTSNPN and CDR2 SVGIG come from the germline V gene (reference sequence). The V gene end was trimmed by 7 bases and the J gene end by 5 bases; junction bases not matched to a gene: 11. CDR3 length equals 14 residues. Written as DNA, the CDR3 is TGTGCCTCCGAGTTGGGACAGGGAAGGGAGACCCAGTACTTC. It encodes CASELGQGRETQYF.

This clone is large within its sample. The chain joins TRBV25-1 to TRBJ2-7; D is uncertain. Germline CDR1 is MGHDK and CDR2 is SYGVNS. The CDR3 is 15 residues long. With 4 bases removed from V and 7 bases from J, the gap between germline ends came to 20 bases. For the CDR3, the DNA is TGTGCCAGCAGTGTCCTCGAGGTATCCGAGGTGGAGCAGTACTTC. This sequence encodes CASSVLEVSEVEQYF.

The V gene is TRBV2, the J gene TRBJ1-5, with D maybe TRBD1 (6 bases). Germline V CDR1 and CDR2: SNHLY, FYNNEI. The germline V and J ends were trimmed by 4 bases and 7 bases, with 17 bases remaining between them. The CDR3 has 15 amino acids. Written as DNA, the CDR3 is TGTGCCAGCAGTGCGTTGTGGGGACATTTCCAGCCCCAGCATTTT. Translation: CASSALWGHFQPQHF.

This clone was counted a few times. The genes are TRBV7-2 and TRBJ2-7, with 7 bases matching TRBD2. Germline values: CDR1 SGHTA, CDR2 FQGNSA. The CDR3 is made up of 16 amino acids. The V gene end was trimmed by 2 bases and the J gene end by 0 bases; junction bases not matched to a gene: 7. Written as DNA, the CDR3 is TGTGCCAGCAGCTTACGTTCCGGGACTACCTCCTACGAGCAGTACTTC. This codes for CASSLRSGTTSYEQYF.

The V and J genes are TRBV19 and TRBJ2-7, with 9 nucleotides matching TRBD2. This CDR3 is built from 13 residues. Germline CDR1 and CDR2: LNHDA and SQIVND (reference sequence). The V gene end was trimmed by 4 bases and the J gene end by 7 bases; junction bases not matched to a gene: 5. The CDR3, as DNA: TGTGCCAGTAGTAGCGGGAGGGCCGGAGAGCAGTACTTC. It translates to CASSSGRAGEQYF.

CDR3 region: CASSVGERSETQYF. The CDR3, as DNA: TGTGCCAGCAGCGTCGGGGAGAGATCGGAGACCCAGTACTTC. The gene calls are TRBV5-4 and TRBJ2-5, with D perhaps matching TRBD2 (5 bases). CDR3 length equals 14 residues. CDR1 SGHNT and CDR2 YYREEE come from the germline V gene (reference sequence). Trimming pared 4 bases from V and 5 bases from J, leaving 15 bases between.

This rearrangement joins TRBV7-9 to TRBJ2-3, with TRBD2 matching 8 bases. The V gene end was trimmed by 1 base and the J gene end by 4 bases; junction bases not matched to a gene: 7. In germline, CDR1 is SEHNR, CDR2 FQNEAQ (reference sequence). The CDR3 totals 16 residues. The chain's CDR3 is CASSLDIAGLPDTQYF. The CDR3 DNA sequence: TGTGCCAGCAGCTTAGATATAGCGGGACTACCAGATACGCAGTATTTT.

The chain carries TRBV28 and TRBJ1-5; D may be TRBD1 (6 bases). Trimming removed 4 bases from V and 4 bases from J, with 14 bases in between. The germline CDR1 and CDR2 sequences are MDHEN and SYDVKM. The CDR3 covers 15 residues. The CDR3 sequence is CASSSVGGQNQPQHF. The DNA for the CDR3 is TGTGCCAGCAGTTCGGTAGGGGGTCAAAATCAGCCCCAGCATTTT.

This chain links TRBV29-1 with TRBJ2-2, with D tentatively TRBD1 (5 bases). Trimming shortened V by 2 bases and J by 2 bases, and 6 bases separated the two germline ends. Germline CDR1 reads SQVTM; CDR2 reads ANQGSEA. CDR3 length: 13 residues. CDR3 residues: CSVEQGNTGELFF. The CDR3 coding sequence is TGCAGCGTTGAACAGGGTAACACCGGGGAGCTGTTTTTT.

The count of this clone is one. The rearrangement links TRBV7-6 to TRBJ2-7, with a possible D match to TRBD1 (6 bases). V was trimmed by 5 bases and J by 3 bases, leaving 11 bases between them. Germline V gene data show CDR1 as SGHVS and CDR2 as FNYEAQ. This CDR3 has 13 residues. CDR3 nucleotide sequence: TGTGCCAGCAGCCCTGAACAGGGCTACGAGCAGTACTTC. Translated, it gives CASSPEQGYEQYF.

The genes are TRBV7-2 and TRBJ1-2, with D possibly matching TRBD1 (5 bases). From germline, CDR1 is SGHTA and CDR2 FQGNSA. The CDR3 spans 14 residues. V gave up 3 bases and J gave up 8 bases, with 16 bases separating them. The CDR3 DNA is TGTGCCAGCAGCTTGCAACAGGTGCTACGGGGCTACACCTTC. Residues: CASSLQQVLRGYTF.